This TCR beta chain was identified in a study of human T cells and chemical hapten exposure. Study background: The study patch tested 0.01% DPC on the upper back and read results at 6 days.

Sample time point: pre-sensitization, week 0. The treatment was: therapeutic diphenylcyclopropenone sensitization with weekly scalp DPC. Every donor had alopecia and was 18 to 70 years old; all were suitable for DPC. Unfractionated whole blood was the source from which total RNA was extracted. MiXCR, run by TCRdb on the RACE reads, gives a single entry per CDR3 protein. This sample yields about 350,000 distinct CDR3 sequences, of which around 5.5% are seen a single time; under 9.5% belongs to the top ten. Study-wide results and caveats: The study found that DPC sensitization did not change TCRs above 1 in 1000 frequency.

This clonotype was found many times. Antigen specificity is unknown. This CDR3 contains 15 residues. Trimming stripped 4 bases from V and 2 bases from J, with 15 bases between. Germline V gene lookup returns CDR1 LGHDT and CDR2 YNNKEL (reference sequence). The gene calls are TRBV3-1 and TRBJ2-7; tentative D call: TRBD1 (6 bases). The material was whole blood, obtained in connection with sensitization to the hapten diphenylcyclopropenone (DPC). The sequence derives from a woman aged 18-29 years with alopecia areata. Some clones in this sample may be carry-over from other donors' samples. CDR3 region: CASSPSDRWAYEQYF. The DNA for the CDR3 is TGTGCCAGCAGCCCTTCGGACAGATGGGCCTACGAGCAGTACTTC.